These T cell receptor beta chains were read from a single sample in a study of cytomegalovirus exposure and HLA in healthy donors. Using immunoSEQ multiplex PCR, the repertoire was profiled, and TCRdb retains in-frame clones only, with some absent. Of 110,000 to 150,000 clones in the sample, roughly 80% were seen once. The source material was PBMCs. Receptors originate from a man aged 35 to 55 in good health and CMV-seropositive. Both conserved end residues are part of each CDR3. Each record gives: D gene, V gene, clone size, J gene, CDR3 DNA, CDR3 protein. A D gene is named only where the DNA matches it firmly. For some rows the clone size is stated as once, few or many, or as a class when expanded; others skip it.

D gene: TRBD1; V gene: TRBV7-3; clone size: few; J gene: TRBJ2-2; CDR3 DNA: TGTGCCAGCAGCCCGGACAGGGGGGCCGGGGAGCTGTTTTTT; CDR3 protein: CASSPDRGAGELFF
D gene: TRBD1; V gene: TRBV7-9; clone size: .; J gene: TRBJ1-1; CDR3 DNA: TGTTCCCCGGGACAGATGAACACTGAAGCTTTCTTT; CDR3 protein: CSPGQMNTEAFF
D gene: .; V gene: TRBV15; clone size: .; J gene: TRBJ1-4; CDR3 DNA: TGTGCCACCAGCAGAGGGGGGCTGGGGGAAAAACTGTTTTTT; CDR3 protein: CATSRGGLGEKLFF
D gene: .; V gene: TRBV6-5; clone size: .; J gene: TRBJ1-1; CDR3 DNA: TGTGCCAGCAGTTACCAGGGTAACACTGAAGCTTTCTTT; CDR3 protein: CASSYQGNTEAFF
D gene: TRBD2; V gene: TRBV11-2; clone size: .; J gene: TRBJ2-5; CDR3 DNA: TGTGCCAGCAGCACGGGACTAGCGGGATTTGAGACCCAGTACTTC; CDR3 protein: CASSTGLAGFETQYF
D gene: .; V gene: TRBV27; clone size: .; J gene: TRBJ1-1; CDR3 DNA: TGTGCCAGCATGTGGGGGCCCATGAACACTGAAGCTTTCTTT; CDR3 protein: CASMWGPMNTEAFF
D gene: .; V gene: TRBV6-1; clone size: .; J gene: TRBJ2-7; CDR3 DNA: TGTGCCAGCAGTGAAGGGTGGGACTGGTACTACGAGCAGTACTTC; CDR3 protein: CASSEGWDWYYEQYF
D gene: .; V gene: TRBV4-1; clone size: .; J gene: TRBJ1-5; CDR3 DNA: TGCGCCAGCAGCCAAGTTGGGGGGGCCAATCAGCCCCAGCATTTT; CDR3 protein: CASSQVGGANQPQHF
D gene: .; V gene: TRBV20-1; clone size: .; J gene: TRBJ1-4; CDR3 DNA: TGCAGTGCCAGGGAAAATGAAAAACTGTTTTTT; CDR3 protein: CSARENEKLFF
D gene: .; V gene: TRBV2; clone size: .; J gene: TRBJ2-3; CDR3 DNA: TGTGCCAGCAAAGAACTGGGCACAGATACGCAGTATTTT; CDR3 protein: CASKELGTDTQYF
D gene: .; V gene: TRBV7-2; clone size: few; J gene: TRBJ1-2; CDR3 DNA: TGTGCCAGCAGCCTCGTCGGGGAGGGAAACTATGGCTACACCTTC; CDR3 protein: CASSLVGEGNYGYTF
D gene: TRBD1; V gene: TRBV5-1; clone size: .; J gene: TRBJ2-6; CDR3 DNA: TGCGCCAGCAGCTTGGCCTCTCGGACAGGGCTCTCCGGGGCCAACGTCCTGACTTTC; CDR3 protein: CASSLASRTGLSGANVLTF
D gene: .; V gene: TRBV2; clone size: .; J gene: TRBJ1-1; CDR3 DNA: TGTGCCAGCAGACAAGCGGGGGGTTCTATGAACACTGAAGCTTTCTTT; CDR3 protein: CASRQAGGSMNTEAFF
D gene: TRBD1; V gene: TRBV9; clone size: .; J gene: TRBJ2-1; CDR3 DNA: TGTGCCAGCAGCGTAGTAGGGGGCGAATACAATGAGCAGTTCTTC; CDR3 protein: CASSVVGGEYNEQFF
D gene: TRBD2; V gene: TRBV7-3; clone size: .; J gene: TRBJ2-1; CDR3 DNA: TGTGCCAGCAGCTTAGGGTGGGGGGGGTATGAGCAGTTCTTC; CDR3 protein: CASSLGWGGYEQFF
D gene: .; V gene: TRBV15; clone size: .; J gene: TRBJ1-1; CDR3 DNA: TGTGCCACCAGCAGAGAATTCGGGGGGTGGGTTATGAACACTGAAGCTTTCTTT; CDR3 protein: CATSREFGGWVMNTEAFF
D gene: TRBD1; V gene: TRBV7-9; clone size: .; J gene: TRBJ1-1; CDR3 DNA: TGTGCCAGCAGCGACAGGGACAGGGGATGGGAGAACACTGAAGCTTTCTTT; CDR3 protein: CASSDRDRGWENTEAFF
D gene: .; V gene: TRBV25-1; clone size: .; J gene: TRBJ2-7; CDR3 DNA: TGTGCCAGCAGTGATCGGGGGGCGGGAGTGTGCGAGCAGTACTTC; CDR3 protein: CASSDRGAGVCEQYF
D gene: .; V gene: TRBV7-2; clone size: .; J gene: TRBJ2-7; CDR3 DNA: TGTGCCAGCAGCTTAGGGGAGGCCTACGAGCAGTACTTC; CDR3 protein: CASSLGEAYEQYF
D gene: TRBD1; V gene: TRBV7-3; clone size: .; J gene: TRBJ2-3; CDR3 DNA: TGTGCCAGCAGCTCAACAGGGGGCGCCGGAGATACGCAGTATTTT; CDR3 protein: CASSSTGGAGDTQYF
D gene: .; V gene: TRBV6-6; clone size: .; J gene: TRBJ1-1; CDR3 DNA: TGTGCCAGCAGTTACTCATGGACAGCTGAAGCTTTCTTT; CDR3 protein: CASSYSWTAEAFF
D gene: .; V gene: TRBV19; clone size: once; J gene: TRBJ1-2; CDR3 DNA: TGTGCCAGTAGTTTCGGACACGACTATGGCTACACCTTC; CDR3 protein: CASSFGHDYGYTF